This TCR beta chain was profiled in a study of T cells expressing NK-cell markers. The overall study: Investigators obtained TCR beta repertoires from sorted CD3+CD56+NKG2C+, CD3+CD56+NKG2C- and CD3+CD56-NKG2C+ T cells.

As for this clonotype: No antigen is known for it.

Study-wide results and limits: In a handful of donors, these clonotypes also led the CD3+CD56-NKG2C+ fraction.

TCRdb reprocessed the 5' RACE reads, keeping one entry per CDR3 protein, no DNA. This table holds approximately 550,000 distinct CDR3 sequences. The receptor was derived from a man in his late teens or twenties in good health. The sample taken for sequencing was blood T cells: a sorted CD56 or NKG2C T cell subset, CD4+ or CD8+ T cells, or bulk PBMC T cells (not recorded which).

CDR3 amino acids: CASRRTSGSEQTYNEQFF. The genes are TRBV27 and TRBJ2-1; TCRdb's assignment of TRBD2 cannot be checked, as there is no DNA. The CDR3 runs to 18 residues. CDR1 is MNHEY and CDR2 is SMNVEV in the germline V gene (reference sequence).